This paragraph covers one T cell receptor beta chain sequence. The antigen remains unidentified. Method: immunoSEQ multiplex PCR; TCRdb's copy keeps in-frame clones and lacks some. The sample lists 2 million to 2.5 million clones, roughly 90% occurring once. These data belong to a study of shared clonotypes between healthy human individuals. Overall study findings and caveats: Larger estimated richness was generally seen in naive subsets than in memory subsets.

V was clipped by 0 bases and J by 8 bases; unmatched bases: 7. The CDR3 consists of 16 residues. The germline V gene encodes CDR1 MNHNY and CDR2 SVGAGI (reference sequence). The genes are TRBV6-6 and TRBJ2-3; the match to TRBD2 covers 11 bases. This receptor was obtained from a man aged 18 to 30 in good health. Some clones in this sample may be carry-over from other donors' samples. Sequences were obtained from naive CD4+ T cells from PBMCs. Subset here: CD45RA+ positively selected. CDR3 sequence reads: CASSYSRLAGTFTQYF. CDR3 DNA: TGTGCCAGCAGTTACTCGAGACTAGCGGGAACCTTTACGCAGTATTTT.